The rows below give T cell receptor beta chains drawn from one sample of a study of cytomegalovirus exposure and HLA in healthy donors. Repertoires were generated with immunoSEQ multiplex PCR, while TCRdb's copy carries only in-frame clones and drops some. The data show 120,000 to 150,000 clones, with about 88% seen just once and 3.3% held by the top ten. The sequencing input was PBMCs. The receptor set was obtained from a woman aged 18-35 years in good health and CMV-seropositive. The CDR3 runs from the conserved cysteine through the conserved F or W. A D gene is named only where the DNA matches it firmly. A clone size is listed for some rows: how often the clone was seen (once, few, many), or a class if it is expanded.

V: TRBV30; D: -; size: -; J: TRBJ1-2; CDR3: CAWSESQGSYGYTF; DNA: TGTGCCTGGAGTGAATCGCAGGGGAGCTATGGCTACACCTTC
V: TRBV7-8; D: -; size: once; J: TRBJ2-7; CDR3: CASSLVAVSYEQYF; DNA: TGTGCCAGCAGCTTAGTCGCGGTCTCCTACGAGCAGTACTTC
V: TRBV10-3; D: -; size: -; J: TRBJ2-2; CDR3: CAISVSGLALAGELFF; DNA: TGTGCCATCAGTGTTTCCGGGCTAGCGTTGGCCGGGGAGCTGTTTTTT
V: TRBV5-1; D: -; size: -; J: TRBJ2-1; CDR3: CASSLVWGREQFF; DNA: TGCGCCAGCAGCTTGGTTTGGGGGCGCGAGCAGTTCTTC
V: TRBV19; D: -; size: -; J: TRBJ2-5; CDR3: CASRAHTRGETQYF; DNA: TGTGCCAGTAGAGCCCATACACGGGGGGAGACCCAGTACTTC
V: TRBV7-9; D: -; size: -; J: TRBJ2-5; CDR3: CASSPRGKGNTETQYF; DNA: TGTGCCAGCAGCCCACGCGGGAAGGGAAATACGGAGACCCAGTACTTC
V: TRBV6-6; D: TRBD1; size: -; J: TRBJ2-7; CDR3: CASSDPGQLTYEQYF; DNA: TGTGCCAGCAGTGATCCGGGACAGCTTACCTACGAGCAGTACTTC
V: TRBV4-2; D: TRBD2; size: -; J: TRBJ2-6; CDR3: CASSQDRGAGANVLTF; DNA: TGTGCCAGCAGCCAAGATCGGGGGGCTGGGGCCAACGTCCTGACTTTC
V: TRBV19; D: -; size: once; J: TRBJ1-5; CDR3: CASSSSGNQPQHF; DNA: TGTGCCAGTAGTAGCTCGGGCAATCAGCCCCAGCATTTT
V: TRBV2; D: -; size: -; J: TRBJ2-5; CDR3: CASSDNRPEETQYF; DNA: TGTGCCAGCAGTGATAACAGGCCGGAAGAGACCCAGTACTTC
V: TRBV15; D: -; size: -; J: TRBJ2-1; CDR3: CATSRGLDSGRDEQFF; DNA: TGTGCCACCAGCAGGGGTCTGGACAGCGGACGGGATGAGCAGTTCTTC
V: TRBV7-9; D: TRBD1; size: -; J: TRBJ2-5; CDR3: CASSLQGARETQYF; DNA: TGTGCCAGCAGCTTACAGGGGGCGCGAGAGACCCAGTACTTC
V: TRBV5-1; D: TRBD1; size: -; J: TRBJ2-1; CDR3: CASSQGQHYYNEQFF; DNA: TGCGCCAGCAGCCAGGGACAGCACTATTACAATGAGCAGTTCTTC
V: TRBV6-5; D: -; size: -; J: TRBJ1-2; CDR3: CASRQTGRSYTF; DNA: TGTGCCAGCAGGCAAACAGGGCGGAGCTACACCTTC
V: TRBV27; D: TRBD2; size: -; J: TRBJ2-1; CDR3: CASSLGLAGRNEQFF; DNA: TGTGCCAGCAGTTTGGGACTAGCGGGCCGGAATGAGCAGTTCTTC
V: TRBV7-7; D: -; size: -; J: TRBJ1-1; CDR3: CASSLTVHTEAFF; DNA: TGTGCTAGCAGCTTGACAGTTCACACTGAAGCTTTCTTT
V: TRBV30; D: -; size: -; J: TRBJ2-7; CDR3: CAWALASTIYF; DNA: TGTGCCTGGGCGTTAGCGAGCACAATATACTTC
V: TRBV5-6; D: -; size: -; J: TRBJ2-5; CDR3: CASTPVGGQETQYF; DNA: TGTGCCAGCACCCCCGTCGGCGGTCAAGAGACCCAGTACTTC
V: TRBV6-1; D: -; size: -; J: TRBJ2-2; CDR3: CASSERRGYTGELFF; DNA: TGTGCCAGCAGCGAGCGGCGGGGTTACACCGGGGAGCTGTTTTTT
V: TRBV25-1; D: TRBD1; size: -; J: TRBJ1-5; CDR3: CASSDSGTGGNQPQHF; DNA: TGTGCCAGCAGTGACTCCGGGACAGGGGGAAATCAGCCCCAGCATTTT
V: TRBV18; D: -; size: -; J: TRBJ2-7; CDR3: CASSPANSYEQYF; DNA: TGTGCCAGCTCACCAGCTAACTCCTACGAGCAGTACTTC
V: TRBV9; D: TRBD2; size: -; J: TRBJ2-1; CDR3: CASSAPLAGVPNEQFF; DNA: TGTGCCAGCAGCGCCCCCCTAGCGGGAGTTCCCAATGAGCAGTTCTTC
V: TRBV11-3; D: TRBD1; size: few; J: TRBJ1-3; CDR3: CASSSRTGRNTIYF; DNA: TGTGCCAGCAGCTCTCGGACAGGGCGAAACACCATATATTTT
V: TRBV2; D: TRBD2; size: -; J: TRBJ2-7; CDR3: CASTGTSGLYEQYF; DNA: TGTGCCAGCACCGGGACTAGCGGTTTATACGAGCAGTACTTC
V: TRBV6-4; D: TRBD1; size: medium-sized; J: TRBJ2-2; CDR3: CASSAGTDNTGELFF; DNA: TGTGCCAGCAGTGCCGGGACAGATAACACCGGGGAGCTGTTTTTT
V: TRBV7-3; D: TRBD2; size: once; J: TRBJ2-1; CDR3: CASSRASGSHNEQFF; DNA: TGTGCCAGCAGTCGAGCTAGCGGGAGCCACAATGAGCAGTTCTTC
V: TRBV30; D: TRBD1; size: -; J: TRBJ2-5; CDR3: CAWSRGHETQYF; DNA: TGTGCCTGGAGTAGGGGGCACGAGACCCAGTACTTC
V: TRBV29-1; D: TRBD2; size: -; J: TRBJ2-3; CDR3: CSVKREGSTDTQYF; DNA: TGCAGCGTGAAGCGGGAGGGGAGCACAGATACGCAGTATTTT
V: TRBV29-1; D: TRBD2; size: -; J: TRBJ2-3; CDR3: CSGAGRVTDTQYF; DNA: TGCAGCGGCGCAGGGAGGGTGACAGATACGCAGTATTTT
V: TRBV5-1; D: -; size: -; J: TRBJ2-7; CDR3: CASSSLRLETYEQYF; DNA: TGCGCCAGCAGCTCCCTTAGGTTGGAGACCTACGAGCAGTACTTC
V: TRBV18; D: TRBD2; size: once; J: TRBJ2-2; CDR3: CASSPRTSAGELFF; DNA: TGTGCCAGCTCACCAAGGACTAGCGCTGGGGAGCTGTTTTTT
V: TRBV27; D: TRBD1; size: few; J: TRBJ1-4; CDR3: CASSVYRGGNEKLFF; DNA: TGTGCCAGCAGTGTTTACAGGGGTGGGAACGAAAAACTGTTTTTT
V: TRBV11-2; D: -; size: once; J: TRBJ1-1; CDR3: CASSLVSGNTEAFF; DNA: TGTGCCAGCAGCTTAGTATCGGGAAACACTGAAGCTTTCTTT
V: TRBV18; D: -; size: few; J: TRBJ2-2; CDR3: CASSPAVTGELFF; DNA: TGTGCCAGCTCACCGGCCGTCACCGGGGAGCTGTTTTTT
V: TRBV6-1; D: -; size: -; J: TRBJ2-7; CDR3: CASWGLSYEQYF; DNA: TGTGCCAGTTGGGGACTTTCCTACGAGCAGTACTTC
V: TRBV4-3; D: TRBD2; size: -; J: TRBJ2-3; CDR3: CASNRRLAGGRTDTQYF; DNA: TGCGCCAGCAACAGGCGGCTAGCGGGAGGCCGCACAGATACGCAGTATTTT
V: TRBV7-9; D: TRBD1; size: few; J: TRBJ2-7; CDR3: CASSFDRDEQYF; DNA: TGTGCCAGCAGCTTCGACAGGGACGAGCAGTACTTC
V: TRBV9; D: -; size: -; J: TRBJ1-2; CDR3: CASSVGSGQHTF; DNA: TGTGCCAGCAGCGTAGGGTCTGGACAGCACACCTTC
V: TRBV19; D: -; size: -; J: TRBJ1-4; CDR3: CASTKTRPSGDEKLFF; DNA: TGTGCCAGTACCAAGACCCGGCCTTCGGGGGATGAAAAACTGTTTTTT
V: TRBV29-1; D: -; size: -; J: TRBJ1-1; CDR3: CSVTRKGVGTEAFF; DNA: TGCAGCGTTACCCGCAAGGGGGTGGGCACTGAAGCTTTCTTT
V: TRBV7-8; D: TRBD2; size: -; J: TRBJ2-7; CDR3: CASSETSGQTGEQYF; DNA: TGTGCCAGCAGCGAGACTAGCGGTCAGACGGGGGAGCAGTACTTC
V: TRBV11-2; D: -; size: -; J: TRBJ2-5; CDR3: CASSLFSLPGVGETQYF; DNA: TGTGCCAGCAGCTTATTTAGTTTGCCGGGAGTGGGGGAGACCCAGTACTTC
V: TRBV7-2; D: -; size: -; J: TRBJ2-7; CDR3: CASSSPGDEQYF; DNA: TGTGCCAGCAGCTCCCCGGGGGACGAGCAGTACTTC